Detailed here is one T cell receptor (beta chain). Deletions cut 4 bases from V and 6 bases from J, with 12 bases between. Germline CDR1 reads SQVTM; CDR2 reads ANQGSEA. The CDR3 is 12 amino acids. The RNA input was 0.5 to 1 ug, and it was reverse transcribed with random hexamers. One entry per CDR3 protein results from TCRdb running MiXCR on the immunoSEQ multiplex PCR reads. Of roughly 150,000 distinct CDR3 sequences listed, about 94% are singletons. Sequencing of TCR beta covered CD8+ and CD4+ T cells obtained from blood. This specimen comes from a study of CD8 T cells in Susac syndrome. This clonotype was sampled from a human donor with multiple sclerosis. The gene calls are TRBV29-1 and TRBJ1-1; no firm D call. The material sequenced was CD8+ T cells from PBMCs. The CDR3 region has the DNA TGCAGCGTTGCCCGCCGACACGCTGAAGCTTTCTTT. It specifies CSVARRHAEAFF.